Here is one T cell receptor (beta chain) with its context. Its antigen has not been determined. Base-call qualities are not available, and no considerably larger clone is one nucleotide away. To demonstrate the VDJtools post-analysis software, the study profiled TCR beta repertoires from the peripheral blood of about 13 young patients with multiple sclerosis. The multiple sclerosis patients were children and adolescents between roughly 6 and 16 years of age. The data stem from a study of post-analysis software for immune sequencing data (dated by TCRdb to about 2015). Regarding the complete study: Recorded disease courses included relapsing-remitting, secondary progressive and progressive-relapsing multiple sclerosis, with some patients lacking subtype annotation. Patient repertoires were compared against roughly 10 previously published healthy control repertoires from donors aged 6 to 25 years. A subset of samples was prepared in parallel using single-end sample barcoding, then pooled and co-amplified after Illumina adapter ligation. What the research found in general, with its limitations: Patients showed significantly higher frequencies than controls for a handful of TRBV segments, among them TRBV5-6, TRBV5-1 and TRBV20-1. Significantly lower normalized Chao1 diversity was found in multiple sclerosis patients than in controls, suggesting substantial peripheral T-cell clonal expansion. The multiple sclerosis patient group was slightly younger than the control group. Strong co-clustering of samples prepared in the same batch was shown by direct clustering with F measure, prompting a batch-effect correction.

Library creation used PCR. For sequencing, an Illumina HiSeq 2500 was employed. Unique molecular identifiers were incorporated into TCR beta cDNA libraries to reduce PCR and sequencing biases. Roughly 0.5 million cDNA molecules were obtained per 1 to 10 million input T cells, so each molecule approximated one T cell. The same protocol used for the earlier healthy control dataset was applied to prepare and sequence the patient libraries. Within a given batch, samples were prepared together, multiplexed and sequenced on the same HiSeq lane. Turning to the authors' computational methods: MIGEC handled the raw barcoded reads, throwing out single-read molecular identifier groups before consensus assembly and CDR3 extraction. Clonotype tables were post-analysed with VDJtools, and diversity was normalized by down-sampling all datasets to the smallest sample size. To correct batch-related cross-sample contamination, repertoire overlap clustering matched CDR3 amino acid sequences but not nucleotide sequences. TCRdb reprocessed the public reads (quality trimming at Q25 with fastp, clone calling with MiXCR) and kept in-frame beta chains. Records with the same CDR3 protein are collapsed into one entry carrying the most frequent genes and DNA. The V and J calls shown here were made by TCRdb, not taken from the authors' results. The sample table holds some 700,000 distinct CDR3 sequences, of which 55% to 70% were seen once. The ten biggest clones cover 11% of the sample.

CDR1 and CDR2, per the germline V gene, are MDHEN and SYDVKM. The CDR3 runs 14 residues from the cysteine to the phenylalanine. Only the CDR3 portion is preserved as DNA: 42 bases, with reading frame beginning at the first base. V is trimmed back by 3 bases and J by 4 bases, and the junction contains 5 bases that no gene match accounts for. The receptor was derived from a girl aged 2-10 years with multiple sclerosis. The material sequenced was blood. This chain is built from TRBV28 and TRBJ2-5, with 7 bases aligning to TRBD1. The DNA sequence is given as TGTGCCAGCAGTTTTGAAAGGGGGCGAGAGACCCAGTACTTC. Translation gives CASSFERGRETQYF.